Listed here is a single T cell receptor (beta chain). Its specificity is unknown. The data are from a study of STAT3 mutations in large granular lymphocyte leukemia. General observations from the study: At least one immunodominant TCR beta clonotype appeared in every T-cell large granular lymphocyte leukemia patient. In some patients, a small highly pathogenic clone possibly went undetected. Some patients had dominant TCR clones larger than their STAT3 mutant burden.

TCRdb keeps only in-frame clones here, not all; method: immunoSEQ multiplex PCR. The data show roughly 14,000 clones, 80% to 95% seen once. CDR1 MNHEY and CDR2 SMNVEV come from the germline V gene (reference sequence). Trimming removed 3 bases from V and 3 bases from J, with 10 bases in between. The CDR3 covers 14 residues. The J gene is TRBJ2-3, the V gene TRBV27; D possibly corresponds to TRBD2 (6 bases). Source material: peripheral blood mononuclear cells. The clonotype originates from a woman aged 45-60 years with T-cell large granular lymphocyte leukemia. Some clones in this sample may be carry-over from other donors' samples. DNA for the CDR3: TGTGCCAGCAGTTTCCGGCTAGCGACAGATACGCAGTATTTT. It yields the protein CASSFRLATDTQYF.